This note documents a single T cell receptor (beta chain) sequence. In the source study's methods: Nucleated cell counts were estimated from reference gene primer amplification. Assay: immunoSEQ multiplex PCR; the TCRdb copy retains only in-frame clones and omits some. V, J and clone size were drawn from that table, and D and trimming were deduced from the DNA. This sample has 55,000 to 80,000 clones; more than 65% occur once, and the top ten carry roughly 21%. The sample originates from a study of blood T cell repertoires in COVID-19. Overall study context: COVID-19 samples, acute and convalescent, were from the United States, Italy and Spain. The cDNA or gDNA used as material had been derived from T cells, B-cell-depleted T cells, or PBMCs.

Deletions cut 3 bases from V and 6 bases from J, with 15 bases between. Germline V gene lookup returns CDR1 SGHNT and CDR2 YENEEA. This CDR3 has 15 residues. This TCR derives from a woman aged 80 or over with active or convalescent COVID-19. The chain links TRBV11-3 to TRBJ2-1; D might be TRBD1 (6 bases). Sequences were obtained from peripheral blood. The CDR3 here is CASSFWGLGSNEQFF. As DNA, the CDR3 is TGTGCCAGCAGCTTTTGGGGGCTAGGGAGCAATGAGCAGTTCTTC. The variable domain in full, completed from reference TRBV11-3 and TRBJ2-1, reads EAGVVQSPRYKIIEKKQPVAFWCNPISGHNTLYWYLQNLGQGPELLIRYENEEAVDDSQLPKDRFSAERLKGVDSTLKIQPAELGDSAVYLCASSFWGLGSNEQFFGPGTRLTVL.